This entry lists 30 T cell receptor beta chains sequenced from one sample in a study of post-analysis software for immune sequencing data. cDNA libraries of TCR beta carried unique molecular identifiers. TCRdb independently ran MiXCR on the PCR reads; one entry per CDR3 protein. There are approximately 770,000 distinct CDR3 sequences in the sample; 46% occur only once, and approximately 4.4% lies in the top ten. These receptors are not linked to any known antigen. General study points: About five TRBV segments, including TRBV5-6, TRBV5-1 and TRBV20-1, were more frequent in patients than controls.

What was sequenced was blood. The receptors stem from a girl between 5 and 17 years old with multiple sclerosis.

The chain links TRBV7-2 to TRBJ2-7; D may be TRBD2 (5 bases). V lost 0 bases and J lost 6, with 21 bases in between. Per the germline V gene, CDR1 is SGHTA and CDR2 is FQGNSA. The CDR3 has 17 residues. CDR3 residues: CASSLAPERTIPIEQYF. CDR3 nucleotides: TGTGCCAGCAGCTTAGCTCCGGAGCGGACCATCCCGATCGAGCAGTACTTC. The complete variable domain, with remaining parts taken from reference TRBV7-2 and TRBJ2-7, reads GAGVSQSPSNKVTEKGKDVELRCDPISGHTALYWYRQSLGQGLEFLIYFQGNSAPDKSGLPSDRFSAERTGGSVSTLTIQRTQQEDSAVYLCASSLAPERTIPIEQYFGPGTRLTVT.

This chain joins TRBV7-3 and TRBJ2-1; 11 bases fit TRBD2. The CDR3 has 16 amino acids. J gave up 5 bases and V 2 bases, and 5 bases lay outside the gene matches. Germline V gene lookup returns CDR1 SGHTA and CDR2 FQGTGA. CDR3 nucleotides: TGTGCCAGCAGCTTATTAGCGGGAGGGCCGGACAATGAGCAGTTCTTC. Translation: CASSLLAGGPDNEQFF.

The chain carries TRBV29-1 and TRBJ2-5, with 14 nucleotides matching TRBD2. CDR3 length: 15 amino acids. CDR1 is SQVTM and CDR2 is ANQGSEA in the germline V gene. V shed 7 bases, J shed 5 bases, and the junction held 9 bases outside the gene matches. The CDR3 DNA reads as TGCAGCGCTGCCTTTGGGACTAGCGGGAGTGAGACCCAGTACTTC. It specifies CSAAFGTSGSETQYF.

The chain combines TRBV5-1 with TRBJ2-1; TRBD2 matches 8 bases. The CDR3 is 16 amino acids. CDR1 SGHRS and CDR2 YFSETQ come from the germline V gene. The V gene end was trimmed by 5 bases and the J gene end by 3 bases; junction bases not matched to a gene: 10. CDR3 residues: CASSNGLAGLYNEQFF. The CDR3 region has the DNA TGCGCCAGCAGTAACGGGCTAGCGGGCCTCTACAATGAGCAGTTCTTC.

This clonotype turned up a few times. V is TRBV29-1 and J is TRBJ2-1; D not resolved. Germline loops: CDR1 SQVTM, CDR2 ANQGSEA. The ends were cut back, 5 bases at V and 6 bases at J, with 8 bases in the middle. The CDR3 spans 11 residues. CDR3 bases: TGCAGCGTTACCTCTAGCAATGAGCAGTTCTTC. Its translation is CSVTSSNEQFF.

The V gene is TRBV5-1, the J gene TRBJ2-4, with D possibly matching TRBD1 (5 bases). The J call may be incorrect, as the DNA end agrees better with TRBJ2-7. Per germline, CDR1 SGHRS and CDR2 YFSETQ. This CDR3 has 15 amino acids. The CDR3 reads CASSLEVTELYEQYF. The CDR3 DNA reads as TGCGCCAGCAGCTTGGAGGTGACAGAACTCTACGAGCAGTACTTC.

This clonotype was seen a single time. The CDR3 loop is CASSPQREADYEQYF. The CDR3 DNA reads as TGCGCCAGCAGCCCACAGCGGGAGGCGGACTACGAGCAGTACTTC. The chain couples TRBV5-1 to TRBJ2-7; 9 bases agree with TRBD2. The ends lost 4 bases at V and 3 bases at J; junction bases unmatched: 8. The CDR3 has 15 amino acids. CDR1 and CDR2 from the germline V gene are SGHRS and YFSETQ.

The J gene is TRBJ2-3, the V gene TRBV29-1; unclear D gene. Trimming pared 4 bases from V and 4 bases from J, leaving 15 bases between. This CDR3 is built from 14 residues. The germline V gene has CDR1 SQVTM and CDR2 ANQGSEA. CDR3 sequence (DNA): TGCAGCGTTGTTGGTGGGATCGGCGCAGATACGCAGTATTTT. As protein: CSVVGGIGADTQYF.

This clonotype occurred a few times. The CDR3 bases are TGTGCCAGCACCCCGGGAGGGGCTGGCTACACCTTC. This translates into CASTPGGAGYTF. This sequence joins TRBV5-5 and TRBJ1-2; tentative D call: TRBD1 (5 bases). CDR3 length: 12 amino acids. Germline CDR1 reads SGHKS; CDR2 reads YYEKEE (reference sequence). V was clipped by 6 bases and J by 7 bases, with 13 bases between them.

This clonotype was counted between two and nine times. The gene calls are TRBV4-2 and TRBJ2-4; 7 nucleotides align to TRBD1. J was trimmed by 8 bases and V by 0 bases; bases with no gene match: 7. From germline, CDR1 is LGHNA and CDR2 YNFKEQ. This CDR3 has 15 residues. The DNA for the CDR3 is TGTGCCAGCAGCCAAGAACCCGTAGGACAGGACATTCAGTACTTC. Protein sequence: CASSQEPVGQDIQYF.

V gene TRBV6-5 combines with J gene TRBJ1-2; D is possibly TRBD1 (6 bases). Germline values: CDR1 MNHEY, CDR2 SVGAGI. CDR3 size: 15 residues. The V end was cut by 2 bases, the J end by 4 bases, with 14 bases between. The CDR3 region has the DNA TGTGCCAGCAGTTACACCTACAGGGCGACCTATGGCTACACCTTC. The encoded protein is CASSYTYRATYGYTF.

This chain links TRBV10-3 with TRBJ1-5; D gene uncertain. The CDR3 spans 14 residues. From germline, CDR1 is ENHRY and CDR2 SYGVKD. The germline V and J ends were trimmed by 0 bases and 4 bases, with 7 bases remaining between them. CDR3 protein: CAISESKGNQPQHF. DNA for the CDR3: TGTGCCATCAGTGAGTCGAAAGGAAATCAGCCCCAGCATTTT.

This clonotype occurred a few times. The gene calls are TRBV20-1 and TRBJ2-4; weak D call: TRBD1 (6 bases). The length of the CDR3 is 13 residues. From germline, CDR1 is DFQATT and CDR2 SNEGSKA (reference sequence). V was pared by 2 bases and J by 9 bases, with 14 bases between. As DNA, the CDR3 is TGCAGTGCTAGACCAACGACCAGGGGCATTCAGTACTTC. Its protein product is CSARPTTRGIQYF.

This chain links TRBV4-2 with TRBJ2-4; a weak D match, TRBD2 (5 bases). From germline, CDR1 is LGHNA and CDR2 YNFKEQ. This CDR3 is built from 15 residues. Trimming shortened V by 1 base and J by 6 bases, and 13 bases separated the two germline ends. DNA of the CDR3: TGTGCCAGCAGCCAAGTTGAGGACGGAGGAAACATTCAGTACTTC. The encoded protein is CASSQVEDGGNIQYF.

V gene TRBV6-6 combines with J gene TRBJ2-1; D remains unclear. Germline CDR1 and CDR2: MNHNY and SVGAGI (reference sequence). V lost 0 bases and J 4 bases, leaving 10 bases between the germline ends. The length of the CDR3 is 15 residues. The CDR3 sequence is CASSYSKGVYNEQFF. The CDR3 nucleotides are TGTGCCAGCAGTTACTCGAAAGGAGTGTACAATGAGCAGTTCTTC.

This chain connects TRBV29-1 to TRBJ2-4, with D maybe TRBD2 (6 bases). The J call may be in error: the DNA end matches TRBJ2-7 better. Per germline, CDR1 SQVTM and CDR2 ANQGSEA. The CDR3 is 13 residues long. The DNA of the CDR3 is TGCAGCGTGGAGACTAGGAATGAGAACGAGCAGTACTTC. Its translation is CSVETRNENEQYF.

This chain connects TRBV20-1 to TRBJ2-1, with 10 bases lining up with TRBD2. V gave up 0 bases and J gave up 6 bases; unmatched junction bases: 17. Germline V CDR1 and CDR2: DFQATT, SNEGSKA (reference sequence). The CDR3 totals 19 residues. As DNA, the CDR3 is TGCAGTGCTAGAGATCGAGGGGTGACTAGCGGGCCCCCTCGCAATGAGCAGTTCTTC. This gives the protein CSARDRGVTSGPPRNEQFF.

As concerns this clonotype: An end of the junction differs from the germline gene, which may be a read error. V and J are TRBV20-1 and TRBJ2-3; 9 bases map to TRBD1. The CDR3 loop spans 17 amino acids. Per germline, CDR1 DFQATT and CDR2 SNEGSKA (reference sequence). The CDR3: CGATIGTGLGSTDTQYF. The CDR3 nucleotides read TGCGGTGCCACTATCGGGACAGGGTTGGGAAGCACAGATACGCAGTATTTT.

This clonotype has more than one count but fewer than ten. This chain links TRBV20-1 with TRBJ2-3, with 9 bases that match TRBD2. The CDR3 contains 16 residues. Trimming cost V 1 base and J 2 bases; bases outside gene matches: 7. The germline gives CDR1 DFQATT, CDR2 SNEGSKA (reference sequence). In DNA form, the CDR3 reads TGCAGTGCTAGAGGTATAGCGGGAGCCTACACAGATACGCAGTATTTT. It is translated as CSARGIAGAYTDTQYF.

In its sample, this clonotype was seen a few times. V is TRBV6-1 and J is TRBJ2-1, with 10 nucleotides matching TRBD1. Germline CDR1 is MNHNS and CDR2 is SASEGT. V was pared by 4 bases and J by 6 bases, with 9 bases of the junction left unmatched. The CDR3 is 16 residues long. CDR3: CASSGRRTGGPNEQFF. Written as DNA, the CDR3 is TGTGCCAGCAGTGGACGGAGGACAGGGGGTCCCAATGAGCAGTTCTTC.

The rearrangement joins TRBV9 to TRBJ1-4, with 7 bases fitting TRBD1. The CDR3 consists of 18 residues. Germline loops: CDR1 SGDLS, CDR2 YYNGEE. J gave up 5 bases and V 0 bases, and 13 bases lay outside the gene matches. In DNA, the CDR3 is TGTGCCAGCAGCGTAGGTTACCCCCGACAGGGTAGCAATGAAAAACTGTTTTTT. Translation: CASSVGYPRQGSNEKLFF.

The J gene is TRBJ2-1, the V gene TRBV7-9; 9 bases align to TRBD2. The length of the CDR3 is 17 residues. Germline CDR1 is SEHNR and CDR2 is FQNEAQ (reference sequence). With V trimmed by 2 bases and J by 4 bases, 9 bases remained unmatched. CDR3 residues: CASSLLREGRGYNEQFF. CDR3 bases: TGTGCCAGCAGCTTATTGCGGGAGGGCCGGGGATACAATGAGCAGTTCTTC.

In regard to this clonotype: This CDR3 fails to terminate in the conserved phenylalanine or tryptophan, so it likely reflects a read error. V and J are TRBV4-3 and TRBJ2-5; D gene uncertain. The ends were cut back, 0 bases at V and 4 bases at J, with 9 bases in the middle. The CDR3 runs 14 residues. Germline lookup yields CDR1 LGHNA and CDR2 YSLEER. The DNA of the CDR3 is TGCGCCAGCAGCCAAGAGGAAGGGATAGAGACCCAGTACCTC. Translating gives CASSQEEGIETQYL.

About this clonotype itself: The junction shows a germline mismatch at one end, possibly a read error. The rearrangement links TRBV4-1 to TRBJ1-6; unclear D gene. Germline V gives CDR1 MGHRA, CDR2 YSYEKL. The CDR3 is 17 residues long. CDR3 in amino acids: CASSQDPLARVNSPPHF. The CDR3, as DNA: TGCGCCAGCAGCCAAGATCCTCTAGCACGAGTCAATTCACCCCCCCACTTT.

The V call is TRBV25-1, the J call TRBJ2-1, with 7 bases that match TRBD1. This CDR3 comprises 16 residues. V shed 0 bases, J shed 0 bases, and the junction held 2 bases outside the gene matches. Germline-derived CDR1 and CDR2 are MGHDK and SYGVNS. The CDR3 DNA is TGTGCCAGCAGTGAATACTGGGACAGCTCCTACAATGAGCAGTTCTTC. This codes for CASSEYWDSSYNEQFF.

V gene TRBV3-1 combines with J gene TRBJ2-1, with D maybe TRBD2 (5 bases). Germline CDR1 is LGHDT and CDR2 is YNNKEL (reference sequence). V gave up 8 bases and J gave up 10 bases, with 15 bases separating them. The CDR3 is 12 residues long. The chain's CDR3 is CASALRTGEQFF. CDR3 sequence (DNA): TGTGCCAGCGCGCTCCGGACTGGCGAGCAGTTCTTC.

The CDR3 spells CATSDLGAPGGADTQYF. The CDR3 coding sequence is TGTGCCACCAGTGATTTGGGGGCCCCAGGGGGCGCAGATACGCAGTATTTT. The J gene is TRBJ2-3, the V gene TRBV24-1; 8 bases match TRBD1. This CDR3 region has 17 residues. Trimming removed 0 bases from V and 4 bases from J; junction bases left unmatched: 8. Germline loops: CDR1 KGHDR, CDR2 SFDVKD.

The sample holds a few counts of this clonotype. Since a much larger clone is just one base distant, this may be a read error. The chain is built from TRBV7-8 and TRBJ2-7, with D tentatively TRBD1 (6 bases). Germline CDR1 reads SGHVS; CDR2 reads FQNEAQ. The CDR3 is 16 amino acids. The germline V and J ends were trimmed by 0 bases and 6 bases, with 18 bases remaining between them. CDR3 bases: TGTGCCAGCAGCTTAGCGGTGGGGACAAGCTCGGGCGAGCAGTACTTC. Translation gives CASSLAVGTSSGEQYF.

The chain employs TRBV20-1 and TRBJ2-5; D might be TRBD1 or TRBD2, each matching 5 bases. The CDR3 consists of 16 residues. Trimming removed 0 bases from V and 5 bases from J, with 19 bases in between. Germline V lookup: CDR1 DFQATT, CDR2 SNEGSKA (reference sequence). The CDR3: CSARDRVIPGRETQYF. For the CDR3, the DNA is TGCAGTGCTAGAGATCGCGTTATACCGGGGCGGGAGACCCAGTACTTC.

The rearrangement joins TRBV5-1 to TRBJ2-1; 8 positions agree with TRBD2. Germline lookup yields CDR1 SGHRS and CDR2 YFSETQ. V shed 0 bases, J shed 8 bases, and the junction held 7 bases outside the gene matches. The CDR3 length is 15 residues. The chain's CDR3 is CASSLVGSGTYEQFF. Here the CDR3 DNA reads TGCGCCAGCAGCTTGGTAGGTAGCGGGACGTATGAGCAGTTCTTC.